Listed below are T cell receptor beta chains from one sample, sequenced in a study of T cell responses to AZD1222 COVID-19 vaccine. Measured with immunoSEQ multiplex PCR; TCRdb has only the in-frame clones, and not every one. The sample consists of 75,000 to 100,000 clones, around 89% of them appearing once. Specimen: peripheral blood, collected on day 0 of AZD1222 vaccination. The receptors come from an adult in good health. The CDR3 runs from the conserved cysteine through the conserved F or W. Fields, in order: V gene, D gene, J gene, clone size, CDR3 DNA, CDR3 protein. D genes are given only for firm matches. Size tells how often a clone was seen (once, few, many) or the class of an expanded clone, and some rows leave it out.

TRBV29-1	-	TRBJ2-1	-	TGCAGCGTTTCTCGCGGGGCAATGTACAATGAGCAGTTCTTC	CSVSRGAMYNEQFF
TRBV2	-	TRBJ2-3	-	TGTGCCAGCAGTGGTAGAGCCACCAGCACAGATACGCAGTATTTT	CASSGRATSTDTQYF
TRBV7-8	-	TRBJ1-6	-	TGTGCCAGCAGCTTATTCCGGGCTAATTCACCCCTCCACTTT	CASSLFRANSPLHF
TRBV5-5	-	TRBJ1-5	once	TGTGCCAGCAGCTTGTCGGGACTCGATCAGCCCCAGCATTTT	CASSLSGLDQPQHF
TRBV3-1/TRBV3-2	TRBD1	TRBJ1-2	-	TGTGCCAGCAGCCGACTCACAGGGGGCGGTGGCTACACCTTC	CASSRLTGGGGYTF
TRBV28	-	TRBJ1-2	-	TGTGCCAGCAGTCTAACAGGCTATGGCTACACCTTC	CASSLTGYGYTF
TRBV7-9	-	TRBJ1-2	-	TGTGCCAGCAGCCCACAGAGTCCCTATGGCTACACCTTC	CASSPQSPYGYTF
TRBV7-2	TRBD1	TRBJ1-2	-	TGTGCCAGCAGCAACGGGATTACCGGGACAGCTAACGGCTACACCTTC	CASSNGITGTANGYTF
TRBV4-2	TRBD1	TRBJ1-2	-	TGTGCCAGCAGCCAAGAGGGACAGGCGAGCTATGGCTACACCTTC	CASSQEGQASYGYTF
TRBV5-1	TRBD2	TRBJ2-5	-	TGCGCCAGCAGCCCATTTAGTGGGGGGGACCAAGAGACCCAGTACTTC	CASSPFSGGDQETQYF
TRBV6-4	-	TRBJ1-2	-	TGTGCCAGCAGTGACGGCGGAGGCTATGGCTACACCTTC	CASSDGGGYGYTF
TRBV10-3	TRBD1	TRBJ1-3	-	TGTGCCATCAGTGGACAGGGAGGAAACACCATATATTTT	CAISGQGGNTIYF
TRBV6-1	TRBD1	TRBJ1-2	-	TGTGCCAGCAGTAAAGATGGACAGGAAGAGAACTATGGCTACACCTTC	CASSKDGQEENYGYTF
TRBV18	-	TRBJ2-2	few	TGTGCCAGCTCACCCCTGAAAGGGGAGAACACCGGGGAGCTGTTTTTT	CASSPLKGENTGELFF
TRBV2	TRBD1	TRBJ2-5	few	TGTGCCAGCACTTCTACGACAGGGAAGGAGACCCAGTACTTC	CASTSTTGKETQYF
TRBV29-1	TRBD1	TRBJ2-7	-	TGCAGCGTCCGAAAGGGGACAGGAGGATTATACGAGCAGTACTTC	CSVRKGTGGLYEQYF
TRBV12-3/TRBV12-4	-	TRBJ1-2	few	TGTGCCAGCAGTTCTTCTAATAACTATGGCTACACCTTC	CASSSSNNYGYTF
TRBV4-1	-	TRBJ1-3	-	TGCGCCAGCAGCTCTCATGGGTCCGGGATGGGAAACACCATATATTTT	CASSSHGSGMGNTIYF
TRBV29-1	TRBD1	TRBJ2-1	-	TGCAGCGTTCGACAGGGGGTACACTCAGGGGGTGAGCAGTTCTTC	CSVRQGVHSGGEQFF
TRBV19	-	TRBJ1-2	-	TGTGCCAGTGGGGAGTGGGGTCCGTCCTATGGCTACACCTTC	CASGEWGPSYGYTF
TRBV7-2	-	TRBJ1-1	-	TGTGCCAGCAGCTTAGATCGCTGGAACACTGAAGCTTTCTTT	CASSLDRWNTEAFF
TRBV6-5	TRBD1	TRBJ1-2	-	TGTGCCAGCAGTACGGGACAGGGAAGAGGCTACACCTTC	CASSTGQGRGYTF
TRBV9	TRBD2	TRBJ2-1	-	TGTGCCAGCAGCGTCGAACTTACCGGGACTAGCGACTACAATGAGCAGTTCTTC	CASSVELTGTSDYNEQFF
TRBV9	TRBD1	TRBJ2-7	-	TGTGCCAGCAGCCGGACAGGGAATAAGTACGAGCAGTACTTC	CASSRTGNKYEQYF
TRBV2	TRBD1	TRBJ2-1	-	TGTGCCAGCAGTCTCGGACAGGGATTGGGAAATGAGCAGTTCTTC	CASSLGQGLGNEQFF
TRBV24-1	-	TRBJ2-5	-	TGTGCCACCAGTGACCCCGGGCCAACTACTATAGGAGGCCAAGAGACCCAGTACTTC	CATSDPGPTTIGGQETQYF
TRBV3-1/TRBV3-2	-	TRBJ2-7	once	TGTGCCAGCAGCCAAGTTTCCGGGATTCAGGCGGCCGAGCAGTACTTC	CASSQVSGIQAAEQYF
TRBV6-1	-	TRBJ1-1	once	TGTGCCAGCAGTGAATACCACAGACTGAACACTGAAGCTTTCTTT	CASSEYHRLNTEAFF
TRBV29-1	TRBD1	TRBJ2-7	-	TGCAGCGTTGCAATGGGACAGAACTACGAGCAGTACTTC	CSVAMGQNYEQYF
TRBV5-1	TRBD2	TRBJ2-3	-	TGCGCCAGCAGAGGCGGGACTAGCGGCGGGGATACGCAGTATTTT	CASRGGTSGGDTQYF
TRBV5-4	-	TRBJ2-3	-	TGTGCCAGCAGCAACTCCAGGGGAGCGCAGTATTTT	CASSNSRGAQYF
TRBV5-1	-	TRBJ2-1	once	TGCGCCAGCAGCAGCTGGGATGGCTCGGCATACAATGAGCAGTTCTTC	CASSSWDGSAYNEQFF